The T cell receptor beta chain described here comes from a study of vaccination effects on CD4 cells after COVID-19. Study observations and caveats: Among infection- and vaccine-induced clones, marked clonal contraction occurred late after vaccination.

From germline, CDR1 is SNHLY and CDR2 FYNNEI. CDR3 size: 13 residues. After removal of 7 bases from V and 0 bases from J, the junction contained 2 bases not matched to a gene. A word on this clone: The antigen remains unidentified.

Antigen-specific CD4+ T cells were expanded (with viral peptide pools) by the ViraFEST assay ahead of sequencing. On approximately day 9 of culture, CD4+ T cells were separated out. The vaccine given was either BNT162b2 or mRNA-1273, in two doses. The protocol was immunoSEQ multiplex PCR, while the TCRdb copy is restricted to in-frame clones and leaves out a portion. The data show tens of thousands of clones, 76% seen once. J is TRBJ1-1 and V is TRBV2; TRBD1 aligns across 7 bases. The input for sequencing was CD4+ T cells from PBMCs cultured with HCoV-OC43 spike peptides, taken after COVID-19 vaccination. Subset here: HCoV-OC43 spike overlapping peptide pool stimulation. The source is a human donor who received a COVID-19 vaccine. The CDR3 is CASMGQLNTEAFF. CDR3 nucleotide sequence: TGTGCCAGCATGGGACAGCTGAACACTGAAGCTTTCTTT.